Described below is a single T cell receptor (beta chain) sequence and its context. The sample belongs to a study of blood T cell repertoires in COVID-19. Study context: Both acute and convalescent COVID-19 samples were obtained from the United States, Italy and Spain. T cells, B-cell-depleted T cells, or PBMCs supplied cDNA or gDNA.

Trimming took 0 bases from V and 4 from J; bases not matched to a gene: 2. The germline V gene has CDR1 SGHRS and CDR2 YFSETQ. The CDR3 covers 14 residues. Per the original methods: The authors estimated nucleated cell counts from reference gene primer amplification. TCRdb's table, derived via immunoSEQ multiplex PCR, lists solely in-frame clones and lacks some. Clone size and the V and J calls come from that table; the DNA yielded D and trimming. This table holds 200,000 to 250,000 clones, more than 75% found once. V is TRBV5-1 and J is TRBJ1-1; TRBD1 agrees at 8 bases. The TCR originated in a woman in her twenties or thirties who had recovered from COVID-19. The sample consisted of peripheral blood. CDR3: CASSLDRGSTEAFF. The DNA for the CDR3 is TGCGCCAGCAGCTTGGACAGGGGGAGCACTGAAGCTTTCTTT. The complete variable domain, with remaining parts taken from reference TRBV5-1 and TRBJ1-1, reads KAGVTQTPRYLIKTRGQQVTLSCSPISGHRSVSWYQQTPGQGLQFLFEYFSETQRNKGNFPGRFSGRQFSNSRSEMNVSTLELGDSALYLCASSLDRGSTEAFFGQGTRLTVV.